Below are 8 T cell receptor beta chains sequenced from a single sample in a study of blood T cell repertoires in COVID-19. Libraries were prepared by immunoSEQ multiplex PCR; TCRdb keeps only in-frame clonotypes and omits some of them. The sample contains around 400,000 clones, about nine tenths of which appear only once. The material sequenced was PBMCs or T cells enriched from blood (not recorded which). These receptors all come from a woman aged 25 to 39 who had recovered from COVID-19.

V usage is TRBV19 and J usage is TRBJ1-5; tentatively, D is TRBD1 (5 bases). Between the trimmed V and J ends, which lost 5 bases and 1 base, there was a span of 18 bases. This CDR3 spans 17 amino acids. The germline CDR1 and CDR2 sequences are LNHDA and SQIVND (reference sequence). This CDR3 reads CASSLRQLKRSNQPQHF. The DNA of the CDR3 is TGTGCCAGTAGTCTGAGACAGCTCAAAAGAAGCAATCAGCCCCAGCATTTT.

The chain recombines TRBV7-3 with TRBJ2-2; D is undetermined. The V and J ends lost 3 bases and 1 base respectively, with 6 bases between them. The germline V gene encodes CDR1 SGHTA and CDR2 FQGTGA. The CDR3 runs 14 residues. CDR3 sequence (DNA): TGTGCCAGCAGCTTCCAAATGAACACCGGGGAGCTGTTTTTT. Amino acid sequence: CASSFQMNTGELFF.

The chain couples TRBV30 to TRBJ2-2; D may be TRBD1 (9 bases). The CDR3 spans 16 residues. CDR1 is GTSNPN, CDR2 SVGIG, per germline (reference sequence). V was trimmed by 3 bases and J by 4 bases, leaving 18 bases between them. CDR3 residues: CAWRERGTGFTGELFF. CDR3 DNA sequence: TGTGCCTGGAGGGAGCGGGGGACAGGGTTCACCGGGGAGCTGTTTTTT.

V usage is TRBV6-2 or TRBV6-3 and J usage is TRBJ1-1, with D unresolved. The V gene's germline CDR1 is MNHEY and CDR2 SVGEGT. Deletions cut 4 bases from V and 13 bases from J, with 19 bases between. The CDR3 contains 13 residues. DNA of the CDR3: TGTGCCAGCAGTTTCCTCGGGCGAAGGGAGAGTTTCTTT. Protein sequence: CASSFLGRRESFF.

CDR3 bases: TGTGCCAGCAGTTCAAGACTAGCGGATAAGAACAATGAGCAGTTCTTC. Amino acids: CASSSRLADKNNEQFF. The chain combines TRBV27 with TRBJ2-1, with TRBD2 matching 9 bases. V was clipped by 4 bases and J by 5 bases; unmatched bases: 9. The germline V gene has CDR1 MNHEY and CDR2 SMNVEV (reference sequence). The CDR3 length is 16 residues.

The genes are TRBV29-1 and TRBJ1-2; TRBD1 aligns across 7 bases. The germline V gene encodes CDR1 SQVTM and CDR2 ANQGSEA. J gave up 4 bases and V 3 bases, and 5 bases lay outside the gene matches. This CDR3 is built from 13 residues. CDR3 sequence (DNA): TGCAGCGTTGAGGGGACAGCGGCCTATGGCTACACCTTC. Amino acids: CSVEGTAAYGYTF.

The J gene is TRBJ1-1, the V gene TRBV10-3; no reliable D call. The CDR3 runs 13 residues. V dropped 0 bases and J dropped 5 bases, with 7 bases sitting between them. From germline, CDR1 is ENHRY and CDR2 SYGVKD. The CDR3 DNA is TGTGCCATCAGTGAGTCCGTGAGGACTGAAGCTTTCTTT. It codes for CAISESVRTEAFF.

The chain couples TRBV5-4 to TRBJ2-5, with D maybe TRBD2 (6 bases). Germline assignment: CDR1 SGHNT and CDR2 YYREEE (reference sequence). The CDR3 runs 15 residues. V was trimmed by 7 bases and J by 0 bases, leaving 16 bases between them. CDR3 nucleotide sequence: TGTGCCAGCCGCGGAGGGGACCCGTACCAAGAGACCCAGTACTTC. It yields the protein CASRGGDPYQETQYF.